This TCR beta chain was obtained from a study of cytomegalovirus exposure and HLA in healthy donors. Vbeta (60) and Jbeta (13) primers were used in the PCR. Repertoires were generated with immunoSEQ multiplex PCR, while TCRdb's copy carries only in-frame clones and drops some. Of some 180,000 clones in the sample, about 9% were seen once. This clone has just a few counts. This CDR3 has 13 amino acids. Trimming shortened V by 0 bases and J by 6 bases, and 6 bases separated the two germline ends. CDR1 is SGHAT and CDR2 is FQNNGV in the germline V gene. Sequenced input: PBMCs. This rearrangement joins TRBV11-2 to TRBJ1-5; D unclear. This TCR was recovered from a young woman in good health and CMV-seropositive. CDR3 in amino acids: CASSLDGFQPQHF. The DNA for the CDR3 is TGTGCCAGCAGCTTAGACGGTTTTCAGCCCCAGCATTTT.